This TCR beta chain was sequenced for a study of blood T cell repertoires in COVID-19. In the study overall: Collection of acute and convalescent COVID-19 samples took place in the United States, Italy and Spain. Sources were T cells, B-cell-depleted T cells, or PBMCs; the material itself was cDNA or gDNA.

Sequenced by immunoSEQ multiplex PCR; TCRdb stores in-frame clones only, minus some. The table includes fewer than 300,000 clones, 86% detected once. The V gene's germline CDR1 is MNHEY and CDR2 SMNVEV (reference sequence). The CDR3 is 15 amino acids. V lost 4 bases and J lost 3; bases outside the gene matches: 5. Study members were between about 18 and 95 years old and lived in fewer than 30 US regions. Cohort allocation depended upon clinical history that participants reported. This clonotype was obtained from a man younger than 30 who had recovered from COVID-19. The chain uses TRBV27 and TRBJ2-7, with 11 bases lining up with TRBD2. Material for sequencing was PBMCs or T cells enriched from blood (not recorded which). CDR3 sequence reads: CASSSLAGGDYEQYF. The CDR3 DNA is TGTGCCAGCAGTTCTTTAGCGGGAGGGGACTACGAGCAGTACTTC.